The following is a T cell receptor beta chain sequence with its context. While infection was still active, Seattle patients were enrolled and then followed longitudinally. Generated by immunoSEQ multiplex PCR, the TCRdb table keeps only in-frame clones and is missing some. This table holds 150,000 to 250,000 clones, 94% found once. The data derive from a study of blood T cell repertoires in COVID-19. Study overall: Sources were T cells, B-cell-depleted T cells, or PBMCs; the material itself was cDNA or gDNA.

Germline-derived CDR1 and CDR2 are SGHRS and YFSETQ. The CDR3 spans 15 residues. V was clipped by 1 base and J by 4 bases, with 12 bases between them. The sequencing input was peripheral blood. The receptor was derived from a man between 25 and 39 years old with COVID-19, enrolled during active disease. V gene TRBV5-1 combines with J gene TRBJ2-1; D might be TRBD1 (5 bases). CDR3 in amino acids: CASSLHIDSYNEQFF. In nucleotides, the CDR3 is TGCGCCAGCAGCTTGCACATTGACAGTTACAATGAGCAGTTCTTC.